Here is one TCR beta chain with its context. Authors' processing steps: For nucleated cells, counts were estimated from reference gene primer amplification. Profiled with immunoSEQ multiplex PCR; TCRdb holds only in-frame clones, not every one. V, J and clone size are those of that table, while D and trimming were read from the DNA. The data hold fewer than 180,000 clones, with 75% to 90% observed a single time. This CDR3 is built from 17 residues. Germline V lookup: CDR1 SGHTA, CDR2 FQGNSA. After removal of 3 bases from V and 7 bases from J, the junction contained 12 bases not matched to a gene. The data originate from a study of blood T cell repertoires in COVID-19.

The TCR sequence derives from a woman aged 60-70 years with active or convalescent COVID-19. The chain is built from TRBV7-2 and TRBJ1-6; TRBD1 aligns across 7 bases. The sequencing sample was made of peripheral blood. DNA for the CDR3: TGTGCCAGCAGCTTGGGATTCCGGGACAGTATGAATTCACCCCTCCACTTT. Residues: CASSLGFRDSMNSPLHF.